This paragraph reports one TCR beta chain. This sample is drawn from a study of early T cells in non-severe SARS-CoV-2 infection. As for the study in general: Sequencing targeted bulk RNA from unsorted whole blood, leaving chains unpaired.

MiXCR was run by TCRdb on the 5' RACE reads, yielding one entry per CDR3 protein. This sample has 26,000 or so distinct CDR3 sequences, with about 5.1% found just once. This clonotype originated in an adult who was a healthcare worker with PCR-confirmed SARS-CoV-2 infection or an uninfected control (not recorded which). The sample taken for sequencing was whole blood.

In DNA form, the CDR3 reads TGTGCCAGCCTACCTCCAGGGGGCTCTAGCACAGATACGCAGTATTTT. This translates into CASLPPGGSSTDTQYF. The chain links TRBV6-6 to TRBJ2-3, with 8 bases aligning to TRBD1. With 8 bases clipped from V and 0 bases from J, the junction kept 10 bases outside the gene matches. This CDR3 has 16 residues. Germline lookup yields CDR1 MNHNY and CDR2 SVGAGI (reference sequence).